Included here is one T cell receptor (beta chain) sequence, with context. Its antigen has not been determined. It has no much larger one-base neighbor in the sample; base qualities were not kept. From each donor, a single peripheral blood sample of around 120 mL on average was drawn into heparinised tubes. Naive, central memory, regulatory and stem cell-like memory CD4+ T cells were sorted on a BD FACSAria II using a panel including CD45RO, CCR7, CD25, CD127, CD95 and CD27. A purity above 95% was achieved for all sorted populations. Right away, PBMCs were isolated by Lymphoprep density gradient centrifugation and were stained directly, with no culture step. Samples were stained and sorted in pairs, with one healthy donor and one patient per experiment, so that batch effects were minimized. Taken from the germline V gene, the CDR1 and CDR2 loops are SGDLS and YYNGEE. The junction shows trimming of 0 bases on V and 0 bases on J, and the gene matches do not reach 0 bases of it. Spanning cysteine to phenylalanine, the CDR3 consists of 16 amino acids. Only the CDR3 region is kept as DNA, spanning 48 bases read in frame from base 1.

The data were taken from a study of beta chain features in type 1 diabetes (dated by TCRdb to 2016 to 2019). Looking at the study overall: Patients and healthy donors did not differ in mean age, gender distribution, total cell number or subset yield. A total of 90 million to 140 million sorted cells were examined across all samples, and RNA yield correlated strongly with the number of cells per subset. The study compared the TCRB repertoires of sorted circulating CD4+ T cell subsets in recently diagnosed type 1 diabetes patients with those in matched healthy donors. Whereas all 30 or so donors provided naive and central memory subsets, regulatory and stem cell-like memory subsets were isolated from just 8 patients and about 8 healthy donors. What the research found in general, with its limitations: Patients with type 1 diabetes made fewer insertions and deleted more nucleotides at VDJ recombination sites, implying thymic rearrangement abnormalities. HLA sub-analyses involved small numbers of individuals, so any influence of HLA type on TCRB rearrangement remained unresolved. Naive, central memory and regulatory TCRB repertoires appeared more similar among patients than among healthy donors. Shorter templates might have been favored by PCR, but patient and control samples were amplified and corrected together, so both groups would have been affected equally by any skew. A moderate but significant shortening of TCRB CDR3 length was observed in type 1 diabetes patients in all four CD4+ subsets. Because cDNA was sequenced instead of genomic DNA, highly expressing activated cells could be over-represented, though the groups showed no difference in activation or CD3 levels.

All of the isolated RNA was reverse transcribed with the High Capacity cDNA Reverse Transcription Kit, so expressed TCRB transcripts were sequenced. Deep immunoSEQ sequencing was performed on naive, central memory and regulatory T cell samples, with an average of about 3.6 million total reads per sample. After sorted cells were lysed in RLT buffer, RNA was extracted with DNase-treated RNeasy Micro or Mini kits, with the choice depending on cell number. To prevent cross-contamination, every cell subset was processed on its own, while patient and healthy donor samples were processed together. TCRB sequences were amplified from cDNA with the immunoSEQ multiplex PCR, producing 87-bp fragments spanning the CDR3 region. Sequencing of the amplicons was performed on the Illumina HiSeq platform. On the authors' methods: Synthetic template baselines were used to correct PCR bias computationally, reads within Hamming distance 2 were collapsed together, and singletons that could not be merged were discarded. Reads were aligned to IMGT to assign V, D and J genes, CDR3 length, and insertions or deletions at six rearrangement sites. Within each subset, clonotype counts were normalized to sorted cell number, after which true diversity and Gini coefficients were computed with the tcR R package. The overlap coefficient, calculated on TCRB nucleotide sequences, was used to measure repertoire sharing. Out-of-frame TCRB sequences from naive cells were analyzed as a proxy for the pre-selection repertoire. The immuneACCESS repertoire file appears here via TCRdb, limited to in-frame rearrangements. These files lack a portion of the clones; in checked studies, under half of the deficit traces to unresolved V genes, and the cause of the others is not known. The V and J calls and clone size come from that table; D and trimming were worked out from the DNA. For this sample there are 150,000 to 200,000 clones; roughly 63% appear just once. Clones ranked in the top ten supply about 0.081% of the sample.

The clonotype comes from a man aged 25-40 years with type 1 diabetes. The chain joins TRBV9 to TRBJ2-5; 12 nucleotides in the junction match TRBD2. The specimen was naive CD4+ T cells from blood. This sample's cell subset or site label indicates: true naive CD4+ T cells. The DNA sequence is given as TGTGCCAGCAGCGTAGGACTAGCGGGGGACCAAGAGACCCAGTACTTC. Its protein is CASSVGLAGDQETQYF.